The clone carrying this T cell receptor beta chain occurred many times. Its antigen remains unknown. As to time point: longitudinal time-point 2. The unsorted libraries were generated from a total of 2 million PBMCs, which had been stored in RNAlater at -80 C. This sample is part of a study of neurological immune-mediated disorders. Findings and caveats of the study: The level of TCR clonal expansion was highest in patients with HTLV-1-associated myelopathy and lowest in multiple sclerosis, where it fell below the level seen in healthy controls.

Synthesis of cDNA was accomplished via 5'RACE employing 10-nucleotide random UMIs. Using its own MiXCR run on the 5' RACE reads, TCRdb lists one record per CDR3 protein. The sample shows some 49,000 distinct CDR3 sequences, 13% of them seen only once. The CDR3 is made up of 12 amino acids. V shed 4 bases and J shed 1 base, with 4 bases lying between them. Germline V gene lookup returns CDR1 SGHRS and CDR2 YFSETQ. The source material was PBMCs. The sequence derives from a male donor with HTLV-1-associated myelopathy (HAM/TSP). V gene TRBV5-1 combines with J gene TRBJ2-3; the D is unclear. The CDR3, as DNA: TGCGCCAGCAGCCTACGCACAGATACGCAGTATTTT. It is translated as CASSLRTDTQYF.